A selection of T cell receptor beta chains follows, all from one sample in a study of cytomegalovirus exposure and HLA in healthy donors. Using immunoSEQ multiplex PCR, the repertoire was profiled, and TCRdb retains in-frame clones only, with some absent. The repertoire table contains approximately 130,000 clones. The sequenced sample consisted of PBMCs. All receptors come from a woman aged 55 to 70 in good health and CMV-seronegative. The CDR3 runs from the conserved cysteine through the conserved F or W. A D gene is named only where the DNA matches it firmly.

TRBD2,16,TRBV9,TRBJ2-5,CASSVGNGGAQETQYF,TGTGCCAGCAGCGTAGGTAACGGGGGGGCCCAAGAGACCCAGTACTTC
TRBD1,15,TRBV27,TRBJ1-4,CASSPGTGGVEKLFF,TGTGCCAGCAGTCCCGGGACAGGGGGCGTAGAAAAACTGTTTTTT
TRBD1,13,TRBV7-6,TRBJ1-2,CASSFRGGGGYTF,TGTGCCAGCAGCTTCCGAGGGGGCGGGGGCTACACCTTC
.,13,TRBV9,TRBJ1-1,CASSVQVNTEAFF,TGTGCCAGCAGCGTGCAGGTGAACACTGAAGCTTTCTTT
.,18,TRBV19,TRBJ1-5,CASSTKTAGLRQGQPQHF,TGTGCCAGTAGTACAAAAACTGCGGGACTCCGGCAGGGTCAGCCCCAGCATTTT
TRBD2,17,TRBV4-1,TRBJ2-3,CASSQAPLAVSTDTQYF,TGCGCCAGCAGCCAGGCTCCCCTAGCGGTGAGCACAGATACGCAGTATTTT
.,16,TRBV28,TRBJ1-2,CASSLGWVRGRGGYTF,TGTGCCAGCAGTTTAGGATGGGTGAGAGGCAGGGGTGGCTACACCTTC
.,13,TRBV28,TRBJ2-2,CASREGFTGELFF,TGTGCCAGCAGGGAGGGGTTCACCGGGGAGCTGTTTTTT
TRBD2,13,TRBV28,TRBJ2-4,CASKIAGTNIQYF,TGTGCCAGCAAAATAGCGGGAACAAACATTCAGTACTTC
.,15,TRBV4-1,TRBJ2-4,CASSQEVTGSVSQYF,TGCGCCAGCAGCCAAGAAGTTACAGGGTCAGTATCTCAGTACTTC
TRBD1,18,TRBV5-1,TRBJ1-5,CASSLGPTGGISNQPQHF,TGCGCCAGCAGCTTGGGGCCGACAGGGGGGATTAGCAATCAGCCCCAGCATTTT
.,15,TRBV19,TRBJ2-7,CASTPGRSGSYEQYF,TGTGCCAGTACCCCCGGGAGAAGCGGATCCTACGAGCAGTACTTC
TRBD1,14,TRBV4-1,TRBJ2-7,CASSQADRAYEQYF,TGCGCCAGCAGCCAGGCAGACAGGGCTTACGAGCAGTACTTC
.,11,TRBV27,TRBJ1-1,CASSPGREAFF,TGTGCCAGCAGTCCTGGGAGGGAAGCTTTCTTT
.,16,TRBV28,TRBJ2-7,CASSSASTGLSYEQYF,TGTGCCAGCAGTTCGGCCTCGACAGGTCTCTCCTACGAGCAGTACTTC
TRBD1,14,TRBV13,TRBJ1-3,CASSSQGTGNTIYF,TGTGCCAGCAGCTCACAGGGGACAGGAAACACCATATATTTT
TRBD2,17,TRBV6-1,TRBJ2-7,CASSGGGLGPNLYEQYF,TGTGCCAGCAGTGGGGGGGGTTTGGGTCCAAATCTCTACGAGCAGTACTTC
TRBD2,18,TRBV2,TRBJ2-1,CASSEGRTSGGPYNEQFF,TGTGCCAGCAGTGAAGGCCGGACTAGCGGGGGCCCTTACAATGAGCAGTTCTTC
.,14,TRBV28,TRBJ2-1,CAKPNQGLYNEQFF,TGTGCCAAGCCAAACCAGGGGCTCTACAATGAGCAGTTCTTC
TRBD2,16,TRBV6-1,TRBJ2-5,CASSEEASGNGETQYF,TGTGCCAGCAGTGAAGAGGCTAGCGGGAATGGAGAGACCCAGTACTTC
.,15,TRBV5-1,TRBJ1-2,CASSRISDTPYGYTF,TGCGCCAGCAGCCGGATTAGCGACACTCCCTATGGCTACACCTTC
TRBD2,16,TRBV27,TRBJ2-1,CASSLTDGGRVGEQFF,TGTGCCAGCAGTTTAACGGACGGCGGGAGGGTGGGTGAGCAGTTCTTC
TRBD1,16,TRBV15,TRBJ2-1,CATSVPQGADYNEQFF,TGTGCCACCAGCGTACCACAGGGGGCCGACTACAATGAGCAGTTCTTC
TRBD2,17,TRBV5-1,TRBJ2-3,CASSSGTSVPSTDTQYF,TGCGCCAGCAGTTCCGGGACTAGCGTCCCTAGCACAGATACGCAGTATTTT
.,15,TRBV30,TRBJ1-6,CAWTPLGGRNSPLHF,TGTGCCTGGACTCCCCTAGGCGGGCGTAATTCACCCCTCCACTTT
TRBD2,15,TRBV6-4,TRBJ2-1,CASSEGRGGGNEQFF,TGTGCCAGCAGTGAGGGTCGGGGGGGCGGTAATGAGCAGTTCTTC
TRBD1,13,TRBV25-1,TRBJ1-1,CASSFDRGSEAFF,TGTGCCAGCAGTTTCGACAGGGGGTCTGAAGCTTTCTTT
TRBD1,16,TRBV5-1,TRBJ2-2,CASSGRTGANTGELFF,TGCGCCAGCAGCGGGAGGACAGGGGCGAACACCGGGGAGCTGTTTTTT
.,17,TRBV7-9,TRBJ2-5,CASSLATTGTNQETQYF,TGTGCCAGCAGCTTAGCTACTACAGGGACCAACCAAGAGACCCAGTACTTC
TRBD1,16,TRBV6-5,TRBJ2-7,CASSYSWTGEFHEQYF,TGTGCCAGCAGTTATTCCTGGACAGGGGAGTTCCACGAGCAGTACTTC
.,14,TRBV7-9,TRBJ1-2,CASSFGGGNYGYTF,TGTGCCAGCAGCTTTGGGGGGGGGAACTATGGCTACACCTTC
TRBD1,15,TRBV10-3,TRBJ2-7,CASHGGTGGVYEQYF,TGTGCCAGCCACGGCGGGACAGGGGGGGTCTACGAGCAGTACTTC
TRBD1,16,TRBV11-2,TRBJ1-2,CASSEPFGQGLYGYTF,TGTGCCAGCAGCGAACCATTTGGACAGGGCCTCTATGGCTACACCTTC
TRBD1,14,TRBV27,TRBJ1-2,CASSPGQGRYGYTF,TGTGCCAGCAGTCCGGGACAGGGTCGGTATGGCTACACCTTC
TRBD2,15,TRBV6-6,TRBJ2-3,CATRGLAGSTDTQYF,TGTGCCACGAGGGGGCTAGCGGGATCCACAGATACGCAGTATTTT
.,16,TRBV5-1,TRBJ1-3,CASSAGPVGAGNTIYF,TGCGCCAGCAGCGCTGGGCCCGTGGGTGCTGGAAACACCATATATTTT
TRBD2,14,TRBV10-2,TRBJ2-7,CASRGLDQEVQQYF,TGCGCCAGCAGGGGACTAGATCAAGAAGTCCAGCAGTACTTC
.,14,TRBV5-1,TRBJ2-7,CASTESRDSYEQYF,TGCGCCAGCACGGAGAGCAGGGACTCCTACGAGCAGTACTTC
.,11,TRBV13,TRBJ2-3,CASSSADTQYF,TGTGCCAGCAGCTCAGCGGATACGCAGTATTTT
.,14,TRBV2,TRBJ1-5,CASSEGRSGGPQHF,TGTGCCAGCAGTGAAGGGCGGAGCGGAGGGCCCCAGCATTTT
.,13,TRBV6-1,TRBJ1-1,CASKKGGNTEAFF,TGTGCCAGCAAAAAAGGCGGGAACACTGAAGCTTTCTTT
TRBD1,17,TRBV5-4,TRBJ1-2,CASSLGGTGGFNYGYTF,TGTGCCAGCAGCTTAGGCGGGACAGGGGGCTTCAACTATGGCTACACCTTC
TRBD1,16,TRBV27,TRBJ1-5,CASSFRGPQGNQPQHF,TGTGCCAGCAGTTTTCGGGGCCCACAGGGGAATCAGCCCCAGCATTTT
.,12,TRBV7-2,TRBJ2-5,CASSQTLFAQYF,TGTGCCAGCAGCCAGACTCTTTTTGCCCAGTACTTC
TRBD1,14,TRBV10-3,TRBJ2-7,CAISGDRGPAGQYF,TGTGCCATCAGTGGAGACAGGGGGCCGGCAGGGCAGTACTTC
TRBD1,15,TRBV19,TRBJ2-7,CASRLGGQGVDEQYF,TGTGCCAGTCGATTAGGTGGACAGGGGGTCGACGAGCAGTACTTC
TRBD2,19,TRBV7-2,TRBJ2-2,CASSSGLAGVSANTGELFF,TGTGCCAGCAGCTCCGGACTAGCGGGGGTGTCCGCGAACACCGGGGAGCTGTTTTTT
TRBD1,20,TRBV6-1,TRBJ1-2,CASSEYGGFAGQRKPYGYTF,TGTGCCAGCAGTGAATATGGGGGATTCGCGGGACAGCGAAAACCCTATGGCTACACCTTC
.,17,TRBV18,TRBJ1-5,CASSLQGASYSNQPQHF,TGTGCCAGCTCACTACAGGGTGCCTCGTATAGCAATCAGCCCCAGCATTTT
.,14,TRBV5-4,TRBJ1-6,CASSLEGANSPLHF,TGTGCCAGCAGCTTGGAAGGGGCGAATTCACCCCTCCACTTT
TRBD2,15,TRBV5-4,TRBJ2-7,CASSSTSGIIYEQYF,TGTGCCAGCAGCTCGACTAGCGGGATAATCTACGAGCAGTACTTC
TRBD2,15,TRBV2,TRBJ2-1,CASIRGLAGGNEQFF,TGTGCCAGCATTCGGGGACTAGCGGGGGGCAATGAGCAGTTCTTC
TRBD1,14,TRBV7-9,TRBJ2-1,CASSLAGTGNEQFF,TGTGCCAGCAGCTTAGCCGGGACAGGGAATGAGCAGTTCTTC
TRBD1,13,TRBV2,TRBJ2-7,CASRTGTVHEQYF,TGTGCCAGCAGGACCGGGACAGTCCACGAGCAGTACTTC
TRBD2,16,TRBV5-1,TRBJ2-1,CASSPRASGTGSEQFF,TGCGCCAGCAGCCCCCGAGCTAGCGGAACCGGTTCTGAGCAGTTCTTC